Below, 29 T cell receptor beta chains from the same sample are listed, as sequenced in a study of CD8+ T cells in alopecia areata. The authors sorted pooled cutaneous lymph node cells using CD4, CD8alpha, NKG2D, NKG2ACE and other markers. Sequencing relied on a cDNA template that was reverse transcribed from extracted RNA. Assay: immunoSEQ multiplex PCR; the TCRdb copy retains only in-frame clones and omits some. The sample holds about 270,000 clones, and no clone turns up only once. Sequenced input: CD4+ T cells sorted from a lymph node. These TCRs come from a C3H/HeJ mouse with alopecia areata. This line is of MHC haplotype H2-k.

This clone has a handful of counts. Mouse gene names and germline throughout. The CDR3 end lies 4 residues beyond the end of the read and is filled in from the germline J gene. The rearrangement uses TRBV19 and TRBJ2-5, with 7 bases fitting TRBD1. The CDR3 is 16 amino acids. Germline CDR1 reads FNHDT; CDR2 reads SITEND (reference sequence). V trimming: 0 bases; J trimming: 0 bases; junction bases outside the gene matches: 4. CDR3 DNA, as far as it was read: TGTGCCAGCAGTATAGACAGGGGCGGTAACCAAGAC. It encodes CASSIDRGGNQD. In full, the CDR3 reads CASSIDRGGNQDTQYF.

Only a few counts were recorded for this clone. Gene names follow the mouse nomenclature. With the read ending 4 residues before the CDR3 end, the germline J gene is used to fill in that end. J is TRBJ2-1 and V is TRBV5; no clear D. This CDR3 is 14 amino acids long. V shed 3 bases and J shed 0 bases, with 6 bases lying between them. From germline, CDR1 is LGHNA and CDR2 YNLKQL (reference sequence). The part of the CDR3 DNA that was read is TGTGCCAGCAGCCAGACATTTAACTATGCT. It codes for CASSQTFNYA. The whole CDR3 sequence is CASSQTFNYAEQFF.

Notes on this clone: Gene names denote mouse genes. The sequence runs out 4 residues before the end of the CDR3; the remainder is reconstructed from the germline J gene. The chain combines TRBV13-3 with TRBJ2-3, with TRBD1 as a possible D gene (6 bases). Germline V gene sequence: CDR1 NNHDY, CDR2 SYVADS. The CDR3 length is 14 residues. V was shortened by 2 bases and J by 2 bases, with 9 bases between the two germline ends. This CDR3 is CASSEQGVAETLYF. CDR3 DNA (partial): TGTGCCAGCAGTGAACAGGGAGTTGCAGAA.

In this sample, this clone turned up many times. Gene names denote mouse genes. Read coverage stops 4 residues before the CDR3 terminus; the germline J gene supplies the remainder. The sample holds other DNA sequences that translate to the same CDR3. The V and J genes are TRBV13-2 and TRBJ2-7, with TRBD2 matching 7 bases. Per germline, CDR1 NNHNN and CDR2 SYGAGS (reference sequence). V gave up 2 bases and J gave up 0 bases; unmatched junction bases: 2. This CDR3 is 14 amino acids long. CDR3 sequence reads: CASGDWGSSYEQYF. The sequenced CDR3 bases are TGTGCCAGCGGTGACTGGGGGAGCTCCTAT.

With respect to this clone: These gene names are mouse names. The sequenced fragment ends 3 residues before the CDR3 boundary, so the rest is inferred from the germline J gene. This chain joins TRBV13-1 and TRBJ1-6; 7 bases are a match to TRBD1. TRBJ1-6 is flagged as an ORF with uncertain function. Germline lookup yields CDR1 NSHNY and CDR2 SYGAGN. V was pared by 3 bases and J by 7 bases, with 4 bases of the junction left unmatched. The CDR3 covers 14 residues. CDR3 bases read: TGTGCCAGCAGTGTACAGGGGTGGAATTCGCCC. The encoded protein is CASSVQGWNSP. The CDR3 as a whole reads CASSVQGWNSPLYF.

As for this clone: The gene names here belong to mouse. The CDR3 protein is CASSITNSDYTF. The covered CDR3 bases are TGTGCCAGCAGCATCACAAACTCC. The V gene is TRBV4, the J gene TRBJ1-2; D is undetermined. The read halts 4 residues ahead of the CDR3 end, with the missing end drawn from the germline J gene. Trimming stripped 5 bases from V and 0 bases from J, with 4 bases between. CDR3 length: 12 residues. Germline V gene data show CDR1 as LGHDT and CDR2 as YNNKQL (reference sequence).

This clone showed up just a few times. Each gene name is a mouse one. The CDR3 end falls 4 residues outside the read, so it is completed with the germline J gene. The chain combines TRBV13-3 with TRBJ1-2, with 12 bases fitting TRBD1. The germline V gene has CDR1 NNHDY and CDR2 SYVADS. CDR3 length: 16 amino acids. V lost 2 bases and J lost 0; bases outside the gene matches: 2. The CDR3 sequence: CASSERDRGPNSDYTF. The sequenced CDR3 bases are TGTGCCAGCAGTGAACGGGACAGGGGGCCAAACTCC.

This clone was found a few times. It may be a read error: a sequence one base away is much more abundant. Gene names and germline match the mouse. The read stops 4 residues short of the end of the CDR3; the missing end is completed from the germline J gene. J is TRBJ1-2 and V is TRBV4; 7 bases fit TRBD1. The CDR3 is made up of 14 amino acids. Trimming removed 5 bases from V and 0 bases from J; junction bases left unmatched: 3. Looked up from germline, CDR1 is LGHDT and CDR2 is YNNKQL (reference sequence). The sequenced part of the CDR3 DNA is TGTGCCAGCAGCCGGGACAGTGCAAACTCC. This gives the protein CASSRDSANS. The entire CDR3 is CASSRDSANSDYTF.

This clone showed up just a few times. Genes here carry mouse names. The CDR3 sequence: CASSDDRVNSPLYF. The CDR3 bases that were read are TGTGCCAGCAGTGATGACAGGGTTAATTCGCCC. The V call is TRBV13-1, the J call TRBJ1-6; perhaps TRBD1 as D (6 bases). The read gets to within 3 residues of the CDR3 end, and the germline J gene fills in the rest. TRBJ1-6 carries the ORF label, with uncertain function. Germline lookup yields CDR1 NSHNY and CDR2 SYGAGN. V shed 0 bases and J shed 6 bases, with 7 bases lying between them. This CDR3 comprises 14 residues.

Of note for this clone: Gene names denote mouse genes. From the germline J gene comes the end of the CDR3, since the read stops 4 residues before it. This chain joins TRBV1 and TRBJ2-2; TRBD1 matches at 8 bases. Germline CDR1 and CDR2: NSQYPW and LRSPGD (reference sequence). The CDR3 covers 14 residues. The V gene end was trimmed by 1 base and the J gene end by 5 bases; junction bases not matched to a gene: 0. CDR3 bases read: TGCACCTGCAGTGCAGGGACAGGGACCGGG. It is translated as CTCSAGTGTG. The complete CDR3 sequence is CTCSAGTGTGQLYF.

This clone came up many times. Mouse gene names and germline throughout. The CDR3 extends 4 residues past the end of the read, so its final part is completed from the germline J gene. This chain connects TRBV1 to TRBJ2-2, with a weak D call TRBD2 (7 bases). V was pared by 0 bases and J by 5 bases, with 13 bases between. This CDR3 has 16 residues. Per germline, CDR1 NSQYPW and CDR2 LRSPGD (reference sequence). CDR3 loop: CTCSADSWGRTGQLYF. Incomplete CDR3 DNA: TGCACCTGCAGTGCAGATTCCTGGGGGCGGACCGGG. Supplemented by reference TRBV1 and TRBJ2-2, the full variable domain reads VTLLEQNPRWRLVPRGQAVNLRCILKNSQYPWMSWYQQDLQKQLQWLFTLRSPGDKEVKSLPGADYLATRVTDTELRLQVANMSQGRTLYCTCSADSWGRTGQLYFGEGSKLTVL.

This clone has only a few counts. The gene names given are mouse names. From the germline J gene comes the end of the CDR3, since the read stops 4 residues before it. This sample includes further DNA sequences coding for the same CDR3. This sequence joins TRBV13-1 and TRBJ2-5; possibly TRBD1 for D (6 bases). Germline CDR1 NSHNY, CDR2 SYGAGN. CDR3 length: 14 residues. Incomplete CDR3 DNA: TGTGCCAGCAGTGATTCGGGAAGGGGGGAC. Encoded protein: CASSDSGRGD. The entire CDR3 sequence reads CASSDSGRGDTQYF.

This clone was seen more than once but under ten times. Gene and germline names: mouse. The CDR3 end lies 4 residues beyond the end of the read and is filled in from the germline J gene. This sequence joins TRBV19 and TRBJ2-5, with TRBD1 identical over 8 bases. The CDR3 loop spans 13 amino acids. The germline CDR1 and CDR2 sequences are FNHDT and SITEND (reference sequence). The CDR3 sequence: CASTKTGEDTQYF. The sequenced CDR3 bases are TGTGCCAGCACCAAGACAGGGGAAGAC.

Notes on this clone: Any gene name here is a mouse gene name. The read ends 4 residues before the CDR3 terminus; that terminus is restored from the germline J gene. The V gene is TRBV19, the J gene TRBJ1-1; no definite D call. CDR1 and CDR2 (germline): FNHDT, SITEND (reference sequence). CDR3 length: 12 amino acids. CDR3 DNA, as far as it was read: TGTGCCAGCAGTATAAGAACACCA. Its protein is CASSIRTP. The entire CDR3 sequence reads CASSIRTPEVFF.

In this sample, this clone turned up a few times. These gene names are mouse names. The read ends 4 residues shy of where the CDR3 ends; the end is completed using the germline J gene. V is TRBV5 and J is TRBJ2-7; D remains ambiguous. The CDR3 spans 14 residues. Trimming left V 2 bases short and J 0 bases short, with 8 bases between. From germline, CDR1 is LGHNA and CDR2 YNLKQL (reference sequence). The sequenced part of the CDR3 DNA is TGTGCCAGCAGCCAACAGCTGAGCTCCTAT. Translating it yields CASSQQLSSY. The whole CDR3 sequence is CASSQQLSSYEQYF.

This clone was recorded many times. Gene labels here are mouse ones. The DNA read from the CDR3 is TGTGCTAGCACCGGGACTGGAAGAAACACCGGG. Its translation is CASTGTGRNTG. The entire CDR3 is CASTGTGRNTGQLYF. The rearrangement joins TRBV17 to TRBJ2-2; 8 positions match TRBD2. Read coverage stops 4 residues before the CDR3 terminus; the germline J gene supplies the remainder. Germline trimming cut 7 bases from V and 1 base from J; bases unmatched to any gene: 5. Germline V CDR1 and CDR2: MNHDT, YYDKIL. The CDR3 consists of 15 residues.

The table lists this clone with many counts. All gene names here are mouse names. The CDR3 bases that were read are TGTGCCAGCAGAGACAGCCCCTCAAACTCC. It encodes CASRDSPSNS. The CDR3 in full is CASRDSPSNSDYTF. The genes are TRBV13-1 and TRBJ1-2, with D maybe TRBD1 (5 bases). The read falls 4 residues short of the CDR3 end, and the missing part is taken from the germline J gene. The V gene's germline CDR1 is NSHNY and CDR2 SYGAGN. V shed 5 bases and J shed 0 bases, with 11 bases lying between them. This CDR3 is built from 14 residues.

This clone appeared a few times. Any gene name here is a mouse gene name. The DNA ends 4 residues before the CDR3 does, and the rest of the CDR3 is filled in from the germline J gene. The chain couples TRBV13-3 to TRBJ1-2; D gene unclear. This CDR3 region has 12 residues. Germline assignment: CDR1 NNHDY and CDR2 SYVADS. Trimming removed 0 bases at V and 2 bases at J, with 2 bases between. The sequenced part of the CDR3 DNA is TGTGCCAGCAGTGATGAGAACTCC. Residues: CASSDENS. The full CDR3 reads CASSDENSDYTF.

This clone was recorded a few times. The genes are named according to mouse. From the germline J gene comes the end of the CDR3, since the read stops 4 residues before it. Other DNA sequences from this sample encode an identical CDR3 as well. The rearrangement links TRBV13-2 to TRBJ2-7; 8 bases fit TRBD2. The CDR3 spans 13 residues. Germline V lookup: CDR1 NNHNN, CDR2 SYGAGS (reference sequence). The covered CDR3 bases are TGTGCCAGCGGTGAAGGGGGGGCCCAT. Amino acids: CASGEGGAH. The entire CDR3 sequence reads CASGEGGAHEQYF.

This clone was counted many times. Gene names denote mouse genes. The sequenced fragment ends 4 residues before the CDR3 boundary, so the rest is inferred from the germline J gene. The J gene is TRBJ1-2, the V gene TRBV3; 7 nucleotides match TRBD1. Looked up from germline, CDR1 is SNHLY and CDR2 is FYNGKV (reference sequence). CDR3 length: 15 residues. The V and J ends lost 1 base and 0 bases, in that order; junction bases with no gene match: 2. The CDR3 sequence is CASSLGTGTNSDYTF. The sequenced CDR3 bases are TGTGCCAGCAGCTTAGGGACAGGTACAAACTCC.

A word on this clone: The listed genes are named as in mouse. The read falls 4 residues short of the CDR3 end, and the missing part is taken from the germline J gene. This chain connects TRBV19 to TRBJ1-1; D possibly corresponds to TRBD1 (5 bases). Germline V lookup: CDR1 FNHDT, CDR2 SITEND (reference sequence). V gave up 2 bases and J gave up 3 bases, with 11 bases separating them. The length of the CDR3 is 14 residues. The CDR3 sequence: CASSIRVGDTEVFF. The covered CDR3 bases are TGTGCCAGCAGTATCAGGGTAGGGGACACA.

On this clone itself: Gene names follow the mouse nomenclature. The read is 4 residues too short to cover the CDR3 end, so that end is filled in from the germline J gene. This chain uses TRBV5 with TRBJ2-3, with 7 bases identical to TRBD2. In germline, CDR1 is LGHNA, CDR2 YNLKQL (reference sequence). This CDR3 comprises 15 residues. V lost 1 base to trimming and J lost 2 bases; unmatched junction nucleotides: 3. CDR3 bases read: TGTGCCAGCAGCCAAGCCTGGGGGAATGCAGAA. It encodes CASSQAWGNAE. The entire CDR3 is CASSQAWGNAETLYF.

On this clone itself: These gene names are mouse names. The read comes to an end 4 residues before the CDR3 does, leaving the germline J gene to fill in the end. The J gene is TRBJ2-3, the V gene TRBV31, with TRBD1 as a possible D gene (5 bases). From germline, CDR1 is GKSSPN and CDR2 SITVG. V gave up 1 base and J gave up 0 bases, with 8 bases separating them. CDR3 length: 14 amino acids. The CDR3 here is CAWSRRDSAETLYF. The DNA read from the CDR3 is TGTGCCTGGAGTCGCAGGGATAGTGCAGAA.

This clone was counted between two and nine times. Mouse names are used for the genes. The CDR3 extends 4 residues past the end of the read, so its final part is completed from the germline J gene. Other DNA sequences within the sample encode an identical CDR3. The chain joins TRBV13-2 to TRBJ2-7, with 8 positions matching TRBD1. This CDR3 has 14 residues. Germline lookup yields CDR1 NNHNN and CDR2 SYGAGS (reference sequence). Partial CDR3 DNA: TGTGCCAGCGGTGATGCAGGGGGCCTGTAT. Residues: CASGDAGGLY. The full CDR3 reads CASGDAGGLYEQYF.

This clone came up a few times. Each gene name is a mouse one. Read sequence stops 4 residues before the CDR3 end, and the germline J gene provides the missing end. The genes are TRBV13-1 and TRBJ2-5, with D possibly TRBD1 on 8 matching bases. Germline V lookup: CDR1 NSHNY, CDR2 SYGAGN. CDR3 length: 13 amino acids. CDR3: CASRQGGGDTQYF. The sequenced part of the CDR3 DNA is TGTGCCAGCAGACAGGGGGGGGGAGAC.

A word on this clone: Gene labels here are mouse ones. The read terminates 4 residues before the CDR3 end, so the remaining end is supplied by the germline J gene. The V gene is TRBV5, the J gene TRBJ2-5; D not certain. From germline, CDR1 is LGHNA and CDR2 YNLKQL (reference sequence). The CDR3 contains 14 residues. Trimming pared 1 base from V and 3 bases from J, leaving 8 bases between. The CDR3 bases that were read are TGTGCCAGCAGCCAAGTCCCAGATCAAGAC. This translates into CASSQVPDQD. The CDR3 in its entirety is CASSQVPDQDTQYF.

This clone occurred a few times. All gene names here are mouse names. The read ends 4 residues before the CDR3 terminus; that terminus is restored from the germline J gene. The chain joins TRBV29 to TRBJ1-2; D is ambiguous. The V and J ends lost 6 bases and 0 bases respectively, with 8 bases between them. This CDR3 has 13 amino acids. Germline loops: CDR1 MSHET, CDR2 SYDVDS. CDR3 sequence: CASSPHANSDYTF. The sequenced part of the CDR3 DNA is TGTGCTAGCAGCCCACATGCAAACTCC.

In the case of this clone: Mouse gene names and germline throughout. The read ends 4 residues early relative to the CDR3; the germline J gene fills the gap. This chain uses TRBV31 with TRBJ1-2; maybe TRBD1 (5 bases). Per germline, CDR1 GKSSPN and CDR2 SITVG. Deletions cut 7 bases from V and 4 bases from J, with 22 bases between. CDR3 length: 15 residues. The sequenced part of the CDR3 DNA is TGTGCCTTCACCCCACGGGGGGGAGTTGGCTCC. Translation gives CAFTPRGGVGS. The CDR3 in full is CAFTPRGGVGSDYTF.

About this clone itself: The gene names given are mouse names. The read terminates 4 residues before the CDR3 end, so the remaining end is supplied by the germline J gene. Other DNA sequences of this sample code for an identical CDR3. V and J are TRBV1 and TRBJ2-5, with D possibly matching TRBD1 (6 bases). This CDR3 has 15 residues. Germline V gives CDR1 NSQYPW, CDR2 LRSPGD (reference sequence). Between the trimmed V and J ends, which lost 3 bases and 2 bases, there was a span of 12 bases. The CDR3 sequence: CTCSAQGRGQDTQYF. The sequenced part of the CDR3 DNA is TGCACCTGCAGTGCCCAGGGGAGGGGCCAAGAC. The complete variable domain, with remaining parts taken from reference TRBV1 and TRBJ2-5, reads VTLLEQNPRWRLVPRGQAVNLRCILKNSQYPWMSWYQQDLQKQLQWLFTLRSPGDKEVKSLPGADYLATRVTDTELRLQVANMSQGRTLYCTCSAQGRGQDTQYFGPGTRLLVL.